Below, 30 T cell receptor beta chains from the same sample are listed, as sequenced in a study of cytomegalovirus exposure and HLA in healthy donors (dated by TCRdb to the late 2010s). The library was obtained by the immunoSEQ multiplex PCR assay. For the multiplex PCR, a mixture combining 60 forward primers for TCR Vbeta segments and 13 reverse primers for TCR Jbeta segments was used. TCRdb provides this immuneACCESS table in a form limited to in-frame rearrangements. Some clones are lacking; in checked studies, under half of them reflect an unresolved V gene, and why the rest are absent is not known. Here the sample has about 160,000 clones; roughly 65% occur a single time. The top ten clonotypes cover around 4.5% of the sample. Sequencing was carried out using PBMCs. The source of these receptors is a woman between 18 and 29 years old in good health and CMV-seropositive.

This clone has a single count. The rearrangement uses TRBV5-5 and TRBJ2-7, with 9 bases matching TRBD1. The V gene's germline CDR1 is SGHKS and CDR2 YYEKEE (reference sequence). The junction had 10 bases not matched to a gene; V was cut back by 0 bases and J by 9 bases. The CDR3 spans 15 residues. Written as DNA, the CDR3 is TGTGCCAGCAGCTTGGCCGGGACAGGGAGAGAGCGGCAGTACTTC. It specifies CASSLAGTGRERQYF.

The V call is TRBV16, the J call TRBJ1-1, with D unresolved. CDR3 length: 14 residues. V was shortened by 0 bases and J by 0 bases, with 5 bases between the two germline ends. In germline, CDR1 is KGHSY, CDR2 FQNENV. The CDR3 coding sequence is TGTGCCAGCAGCCAATCGAGGATGAACACTGAAGCTTTCTTT. Encoded protein: CASSQSRMNTEAFF. The whole variable domain, filled in from reference TRBV16 and TRBJ1-1, reads GEEVAQTPKHLVRGEGQKAKLYCAPIKGHSYVFWYQQVLKNEFKFLISFQNENVFDETGMPKERFSAKCLPNSPCSLEIQATKLEDSAVYFCASSQSRMNTEAFFGQGTRLTVV.

The chain uses TRBV5-6 and TRBJ2-3; 10 positions agree with TRBD1. This CDR3 has 13 residues. Germline values: CDR1 SGHDT, CDR2 YYEEEE. V lost 1 base to trimming and J lost 10 bases; unmatched junction nucleotides: 3. The CDR3 DNA is TGTGCCAGCAGCTTGACAGACAGGGGGCCGCAGTATTTT. This sequence encodes CASSLTDRGPQYF.

This sequence joins TRBV12-5 and TRBJ1-1; TRBD1 might be the D (5 bases). The germline V gene encodes CDR1 LGHNT and CDR2 FRNRAP. The CDR3 is made up of 15 amino acids. V was trimmed by 7 bases and J by 5 bases, leaving 20 bases between them. The CDR3 sequence is CASAPDMATRTEAFF. The CDR3 coding sequence is TGTGCTAGTGCCCCGGACATGGCAACGAGGACTGAAGCTTTCTTT.

The chain has TRBV29-1 and TRBJ2-3; D ambiguous. The CDR3 covers 9 residues. Trimming cost V 3 bases and J 12 bases, with 7 bases left between them. The V gene's germline CDR1 is SQVTM and CDR2 ANQGSEA. Here the CDR3 DNA reads TGCAGCGTTGATAGTTCCCAGTATTTT. Residues: CSVDSSQYF.

The chain is built from TRBV7-8 and TRBJ2-1; perhaps TRBD2 as D (5 bases). In germline, CDR1 is SGHVS, CDR2 FQNEAQ. This CDR3 spans 15 amino acids. The V gene lost 7 bases and the J gene lost 4 bases, with 17 bases spanning the gap. The DNA for the CDR3 is TGTGCCAGCACATCGTCGGCGGGTCTTTACAATGAGCAGTTCTTC. Translated: CASTSSAGLYNEQFF.

The chain links TRBV7-9 to TRBJ2-5; TRBD2 agrees at 8 bases. The junction had 6 bases not matched to a gene; V was cut back by 3 bases and J by 3 bases. The CDR3 sequence is 15 residues long. CDR1 and CDR2 (germline): SEHNR, FQNEAQ (reference sequence). The CDR3 sequence: CASSFLGTSKETQYF. The CDR3 DNA sequence: TGTGCCAGCAGCTTCCTCGGGACTAGTAAAGAGACCCAGTACTTC.

The rearrangement joins TRBV18 to TRBJ2-2; tentative D call: TRBD2 (6 bases). The germline V and J ends were trimmed by 1 base and 4 bases, with 13 bases remaining between them. The CDR3 length is 16 residues. The germline gives CDR1 KGHSH, CDR2 LQKENI. The CDR3 nucleotides read TGTGCCAGCTCACCACGCCGTAGCGGAGGCACCGGGGAGCTGTTTTTT. As protein: CASSPRRSGGTGELFF.

This clone was seen a few times. This chain uses TRBV29-1 with TRBJ1-3; tentative D call: TRBD1 (6 bases). Germline CDR1 and CDR2: SQVTM and ANQGSEA. The CDR3 sequence is 14 residues long. The V end lost 7 bases, the J end lost 3 bases, and 16 bases lay between the germline ends. In DNA form, the CDR3 reads TGCAGCGCTCGAGGGGGAATTGGTGGAAACACCATATATTTT. This translates into CSARGGIGGNTIYF. The whole variable domain, remainder taken from reference TRBV29-1 and TRBJ1-3, is SAVISQKPSRDICQRGTSLTIQCQVDSQVTMMFWYRQQPGQSLTLIATANQGSEATYESGFVIDKFPISRPNLTFSTLTVSNMSPEDSSIYLCSARGGIGGNTIYFGEGSWLTVV.

The V call is TRBV2, the J call TRBJ2-1, with 14 bases lining up with TRBD2. The V and J ends lost 4 bases and 9 bases, in that order; junction bases with no gene match: 5. This CDR3 spans 15 amino acids. CDR1 SNHLY and CDR2 FYNNEI come from the germline V gene. The CDR3 DNA is TGTGCCAGCAGTGCGACTAGCGGGGGGGCTTTTGAGCAGTTCTTC. Protein product: CASSATSGGAFEQFF. The entire variable domain, with the rest obtained from reference TRBV2 and TRBJ2-1, is as follows: EPEVTQTPSHQVTQMGQEVILRCVPISNHLYFYWYRQILGQKVEFLVSFYNNEISEKSEIFDDQFSVERPDGSNFTLKIRSTKLEDSAMYFCASSATSGGAFEQFFGPGTRLTVL.

CDR3 nucleotide sequence: TGTGCCACCAGCGGTGGAGCGACAGGGGGCTCCTACGAGCAGTACTTC. Translation gives CATSGGATGGSYEQYF. The V and J genes are TRBV15 and TRBJ2-7, with 9 bases matching TRBD1. The V segment lost 5 bases and the J segment 0 bases; nucleotides outside the gene matches: 8. CDR3 length equals 16 residues. Germline CDR1 reads LNHNV; CDR2 reads YYDKDF (reference sequence).

This clone was seen just once. The chain links TRBV10-3 to TRBJ1-2; 7 bases fit TRBD1. Germline CDR1 reads ENHRY; CDR2 reads SYGVKD. The CDR3 sequence is 12 residues long. V shed 6 bases and J 5 bases; nucleotides not matched to a gene: 3. The CDR3 DNA reads TGTGCCATCAGCGACAGGGCGTATGGCTACACCTTC. Encoded protein: CAISDRAYGYTF.

This clone was picked up a small number of times. The chain recombines TRBV9 with TRBJ1-3, with no clear D. Germline CDR1 SGDLS, CDR2 YYNGEE. The CDR3 extends over 15 amino acids. The V and J ends lost 1 base and 0 bases respectively, with 8 bases between them. The DNA for the CDR3 is TGTGCCAGCAGCGTATCCTACTTCTCTGGAAACACCATATATTTT. Translating gives CASSVSYFSGNTIYF.

The chain uses TRBV5-1 and TRBJ2-1, with 8 positions matching TRBD1. The V gene's germline CDR1 is SGHRS and CDR2 YFSETQ. J gave up 4 bases and V 4 bases, and 7 bases lay outside the gene matches. CDR3 length: 15 amino acids. The CDR3 bases are TGCGCCAGCAGCACGGACAGGGTGGTGTACAATGAGCAGTTCTTC. Protein: CASSTDRVVYNEQFF.

J is TRBJ1-4 and V is TRBV27, with a tentative D call TRBD1 (5 bases). CDR3 length: 13 amino acids. The V gene lost 5 bases and the J gene lost 5 bases, with 9 bases spanning the gap. Germline V gives CDR1 MNHEY, CDR2 SMNVEV (reference sequence). CDR3 sequence: CASSGAGNEKLFF. CDR3 DNA sequence: TGTGCCAGCAGTGGGGCAGGGAATGAAAAACTGTTTTTT.

The chain joins TRBV9 to TRBJ2-7, with D possibly being TRBD2 (6 bases). Germline lookup yields CDR1 SGDLS and CDR2 YYNGEE. V lost 5 bases, J lost 2 bases, and 14 bases lay in between. The length of the CDR3 is 14 residues. This CDR3 is CASSRGGATYEQYF. The CDR3 region has the DNA TGTGCCAGCAGTCGTGGCGGGGCCACCTACGAGCAGTACTTC.

This clone was seen just once. The chain is built from TRBV19 and TRBJ2-7; TRBD2 might be the D (5 bases). Germline CDR1 is LNHDA and CDR2 is SQIVND (reference sequence). This CDR3 has 15 amino acids. Trimming shortened V by 7 bases and J by 5 bases, and 21 bases separated the two germline ends. CDR3 region: CASTPLGGSTNEQYF. Written as DNA, the CDR3 is TGTGCCAGTACCCCTTTGGGCGGGTCTACGAACGAGCAGTACTTC. The variable domain in full, with the rest retrieved from reference TRBV19 and TRBJ2-7, is DGGITQSPKYLFRKEGQNVTLSCEQNLNHDAMYWYRQDPGQGLRLIYYSQIVNDFQKGDIAEGYSVSREKKESFPLTVTSAQKNPTAFYLCASTPLGGSTNEQYFGPGTRLTVT.

The chain links TRBV30 to TRBJ1-1; D is unresolved. This CDR3 comprises 13 residues. Germline CDR1 and CDR2: GTSNPN and SVGIG (reference sequence). Trimming pared 4 bases from V and 1 base from J, leaving 10 bases between. As DNA, the CDR3 is TGTGCCTGGATCCGGAGTGGGAACACTGAAGCTTTCTTT. Translation: CAWIRSGNTEAFF.

The J gene is TRBJ1-5, the V gene TRBV6-5; no reliable D call. CDR1 MNHEY and CDR2 SVGAGI come from the germline V gene. Trimming took off 5 bases at V and 4 bases at J, with 12 bases between the two ends. The CDR3 spans 14 residues. In DNA form, the CDR3 reads TGTGCCAGCAGTACCCGTGGGGAGAATCAGCCCCAGCATTTT. This codes for CASSTRGENQPQHF.

V gene TRBV10-1 combines with J gene TRBJ2-7; D is uncertain. Trimming shortened V by 5 bases and J by 4 bases, and 12 bases separated the two germline ends. There are 13 residues in the CDR3. CDR1 is WNHNN, CDR2 SYGVQD, per germline (reference sequence). CDR3 DNA sequence: TGCGCCAGCAGTTTTGAGGTCGGGTACGAGCAGTACTTC. It is translated as CASSFEVGYEQYF.

The chain couples TRBV6-6 to TRBJ2-1; 12 bases map to TRBD2. CDR3 size: 14 residues. With V trimmed by 6 bases and J by 11 bases, 8 bases remained unmatched. Per germline, CDR1 MNHNY and CDR2 SVGAGI (reference sequence). In DNA form, the CDR3 reads TGTGCCAGCAGCGCCGGGACTAGCGGGTTTCAGCAGTTCTTC. As protein: CASSAGTSGFQQFF.

The chain combines TRBV7-2 with TRBJ1-2, with unresolved D. The CDR3 has 15 residues. Looked up from germline, CDR1 is SGHTA and CDR2 is FQGNSA. V was shortened by 6 bases and J by 7 bases, with 21 bases between the two germline ends. CDR3 protein: CASRPFNDGSGGYTF. The DNA for the CDR3 is TGTGCCAGCAGACCCTTCAATGATGGGTCAGGTGGCTACACCTTC.

This chain connects TRBV9 to TRBJ2-7; 12 bases line up with TRBD2. This CDR3 has 14 residues. Germline-derived CDR1 and CDR2 are SGDLS and YYNGEE. The trim removed 3 bases at V and 5 bases at J, leaving 3 bases unmatched. The CDR3 spells CASSATSGRNEQYF. CDR3 bases: TGTGCCAGCAGCGCGACTAGCGGGAGAAACGAGCAGTACTTC.

The J gene is TRBJ1-2, the V gene TRBV28, with D unclear. The CDR3 is made up of 13 amino acids. Trimming cost V 5 bases and J 6 bases, with 13 bases left between them. CDR1 is MDHEN, CDR2 SYDVKM, per germline. The CDR3 DNA is TGTGCCAGCAGTCTCAACGGACTGGATGGCTACACCTTC. Amino acid sequence: CASSLNGLDGYTF.

In its sample, this clone was seen a few times. The CDR3 protein is CASSSEGEGRIGEQFF. DNA of the CDR3: TGTGCCAGCAGCTCGGAGGGGGAGGGCCGGATTGGTGAGCAGTTCTTC. The rearrangement uses TRBV7-9 and TRBJ2-1, with D tentatively TRBD2 (7 bases). Germline assignment: CDR1 SEHNR and CDR2 FQNEAQ (reference sequence). Trimming pared 4 bases from V and 9 bases from J, leaving 22 bases between. CDR3 length equals 16 residues.

The V call is TRBV27, the J call TRBJ2-7; 7 bases are shared with TRBD2. V lost 4 bases, J lost 0 bases, and 9 bases stayed unmatched. In germline, CDR1 is MNHEY, CDR2 SMNVEV (reference sequence). This CDR3 contains 16 residues. CDR3 sequence reads: CASSSVSAGSSYEQYF. CDR3 DNA: TGTGCCAGCAGTTCCGTCTCAGCGGGGAGCTCCTACGAGCAGTACTTC.

The V call is TRBV19, the J call TRBJ2-3; a possible D gene is TRBD2 (6 bases). The V gene's germline CDR1 is LNHDA and CDR2 SQIVND (reference sequence). The V end lost 4 bases, the J end lost 2 bases, and 13 bases lay between the germline ends. This CDR3 spans 15 amino acids. This CDR3 reads CASSRGDGFTDTQYF. The CDR3 nucleotides read TGTGCCAGTAGTAGGGGGGACGGCTTCACAGATACGCAGTATTTT.

V usage is TRBV7-9 and J usage is TRBJ1-2; 8 nucleotides match TRBD1. CDR3 length equals 15 residues. The J segment lost 5 bases and the V segment lost 5 bases, leaving 10 bases of the junction unmatched. Per germline, CDR1 SEHNR and CDR2 FQNEAQ (reference sequence). This CDR3 reads CASSIGQGNYYGYTF. Here the CDR3 DNA reads TGTGCCAGCAGCATTGGACAGGGAAACTATTATGGCTACACCTTC.

This chain uses TRBV4-3 with TRBJ2-1; TRBD2 agrees at 13 bases. V dropped 0 bases and J dropped 0; count of bases not matched to a gene: 8. The CDR3 contains 20 residues. Germline loops: CDR1 LGHNA, CDR2 YSLEER. In DNA form, the CDR3 reads TGCGCCAGCAGCCAAGAGACGGGACTAGCGGGATACAGCTCCTACAATGAGCAGTTCTTC. Translating it yields CASSQETGLAGYSSYNEQFF.

This clone occurred a few times. The same CDR3 also results from other DNA sequences found in this sample. This chain links TRBV13 with TRBJ1-2; D unresolved. The CDR3 runs 15 residues. The germline V gene has CDR1 PRHDT and CDR2 FYEKMQ (reference sequence). V lost 0 bases and J 3 bases, leaving 11 bases between the germline ends. The CDR3 sequence is CASSLGLREYYGYTF. CDR3 DNA: TGTGCCAGCAGCTTAGGCCTACGGGAGTACTATGGCTACACCTTC.